The text below deals with one T cell receptor beta chain. The antigen remains undetermined. Clones were sequenced by immunoSEQ multiplex PCR, and TCRdb holds only the in-frame ones, with some missing. The data show about 110,000 clones, around nine tenths seen once. This record belongs to a study of T cell responses to AZD1222 COVID-19 vaccine. This CDR3 comprises 14 residues. CDR1 and CDR2 from the germline V gene are LNHDA and SQIVND (reference sequence). V dropped 5 bases and J dropped 1 base, with 11 bases sitting between them. Study-wide findings and caveats: Only after the peak T cell response were repertoires sampled. Unmutated variant regions are reportedly targeted by nearly half of spike-specific TCRs. The donor group comprised mostly white British people and more females; the analysis possibly underestimated clonal diversity.

V usage is TRBV19 and J usage is TRBJ2-5, with a weak D call TRBD2 (6 bases). This clonotype originated in an adult in good health. The sequencing used peripheral blood, collected on day 0 of AZD1222 vaccination. The CDR3 reads CASSSRLVQETQYF. The CDR3, as DNA: TGTGCCAGTAGTTCAAGACTAGTCCAAGAGACCCAGTACTTC.